This TCR beta chain was profiled in a study of T-cell reconstitution after alpha-beta-depleted transplantation in children. The V and J ends lost 5 bases and 3 bases respectively, with 8 bases between them. The CDR3 runs 12 residues. Germline assignment: CDR1 SGHTA and CDR2 FQGNSA. Whole-study results and caveats: Counts and diversity of T cells one year after transplant came mostly from newly produced T cells. Several patients had high TCRbeta diversity at day 60; it came from surviving recipient T cells and thymic progenitors. In patients about two months after transplant, alpha-beta T cells reportedly arose from several hundred expanded graft clones.

The TCRbeta library incorporated unique molecular identifiers. Using its own MiXCR run on the PCR reads, TCRdb lists one record per CDR3 protein. The sample has 40,000 to 55,000 distinct CDR3 sequences, about 9% seen once. This clonotype was recorded at least ten times. The antigen remains undetermined. This material consisted of PBMCs, mostly from graft donor cells, taken 60 days after TCRalphabeta/CD19-depleted stem cell transplant. V is TRBV7-2 and J is TRBJ2-7; D unresolved. This sequence originates from a male patient aged 2-15 years who had a stem cell transplant for chronic granulomatous disease, so the T cells may come from the graft donor. CDR3 bases: TGTGCCAGCAGCCACAATAGCTACGAGCAGTACTTC. Its translation is CASSHNSYEQYF.